This TCR beta chain derives from a study of T-cell memory formation after mild COVID-19. General observations from the study: Clones that shrank (day 15 to 85) were balanced CD4/CD8, whereas later expanders leaned CD4+.

In the case of this clonotype: The antigen is unknown.

TCRdb recomputed calls from the 5' RACE reads with MiXCR, one row per CDR3 protein. The sample includes 350,000 to 450,000 distinct CDR3 sequences, around 19% of them seen just once. What was sequenced was PBMCs or a T cell subset sorted from them (not recorded which). The source is an adult woman who had mild COVID-19 (a few samples of this study predate the infection). Cell type and time point are not known.

The DNA of the CDR3 is TGTGCCAGCAGCTTGGGGGTAGCTGAGTTCTTC. It yields the protein CASSLGVAEFF. The V gene is TRBV5-6, the J gene TRBJ2-1, with no clear D. This CDR3 has 11 amino acids. V was shortened by 0 bases and J by 14 bases, with 9 bases between the two germline ends. Germline V gene sequence: CDR1 SGHDT, CDR2 YYEEEE.